This T cell receptor beta chain is from a study of cytomegalovirus exposure and HLA in healthy donors. Study summary: The early release's HLA-typed donors yielded some 85 million unique TCRs.

With respect to this clone: The antigen is unknown.

Findings and limits, study-wide: CMV serostatus stood as the only immune exposure information on hand.

Germline CDR1 is GTSNPN and CDR2 is SVGIG (reference sequence). The CDR3 consists of 14 residues. Trimming removed 3 bases from V and 0 bases from J, with 10 bases in between. Amplification used 60 Vbeta primers and 13 Jbeta primers. In the source study's methods: Per a later analysis, the number of unique TCR beta chains was 75 million to 90 million, of which 10 million to 11 million were shared. TCRdb's table, derived via immunoSEQ multiplex PCR, lists solely in-frame clones and lacks some. Clone size and the V and J calls come from that table; the DNA yielded D and trimming. The repertoire holds around 150,000 clones, with 75% to 90% as singletons.

The sequence derives from a girl aged 2 to 9 in good health and CMV-seropositive. Source material: PBMCs. The rearrangement joins TRBV30 to TRBJ2-3; D possibly corresponds to TRBD2 (6 bases). The CDR3 is CAWRGRTSTDTQYF. In nucleotides, the CDR3 is TGTGCCTGGAGGGGGAGGACGAGCACAGATACGCAGTATTTT.